The present T cell receptor (beta chain) was sequenced within a study of cytomegalovirus exposure and HLA in healthy donors. CDR1 and CDR2 from the germline V gene are WNHNN and SYGVQD (reference sequence). The CDR3 runs to 19 residues. V dropped 4 bases and J dropped 0; count of bases not matched to a gene: 13. Primers included in the PCR were 60 Vbeta and 13 Jbeta primers. The table came from immunoSEQ multiplex PCR; TCRdb's copy has only in-frame clones and leaves some out. The table shows tens of thousands of clones, with 63% occurring only once. The source is a woman aged 40 to 50 in good health and CMV-seropositive. What was sequenced was PBMCs. The rearrangement uses TRBV10-1 and TRBJ2-1; 9 bases agree with TRBD2. CDR3 sequence: CASSVGLAGYLSSYNEQFF. CDR3 coding DNA: TGCGCCAGCAGTGTAGGTCTAGCGGGGTATCTTTCCTCCTACAATGAGCAGTTCTTC.